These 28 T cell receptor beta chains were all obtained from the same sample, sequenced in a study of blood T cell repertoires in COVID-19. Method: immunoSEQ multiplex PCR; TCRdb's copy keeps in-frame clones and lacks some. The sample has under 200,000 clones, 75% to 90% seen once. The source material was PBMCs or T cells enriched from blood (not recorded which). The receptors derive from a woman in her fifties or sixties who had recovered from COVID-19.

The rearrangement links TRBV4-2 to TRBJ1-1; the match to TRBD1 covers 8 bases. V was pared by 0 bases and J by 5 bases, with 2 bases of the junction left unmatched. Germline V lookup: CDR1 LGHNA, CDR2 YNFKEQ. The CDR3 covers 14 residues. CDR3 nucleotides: TGTGCCAGCAGCCAAGATACAGGGGGGACTGAAGCTTTCTTT. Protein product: CASSQDTGGTEAFF.

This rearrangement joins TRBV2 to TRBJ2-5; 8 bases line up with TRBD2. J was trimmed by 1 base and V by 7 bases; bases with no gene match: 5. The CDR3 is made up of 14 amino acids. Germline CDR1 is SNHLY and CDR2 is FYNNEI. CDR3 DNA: TGTGCCAGCAAAGGCGGGGGGTCCCAAGAGACCCAGTACTTC. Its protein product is CASKGGGSQETQYF.

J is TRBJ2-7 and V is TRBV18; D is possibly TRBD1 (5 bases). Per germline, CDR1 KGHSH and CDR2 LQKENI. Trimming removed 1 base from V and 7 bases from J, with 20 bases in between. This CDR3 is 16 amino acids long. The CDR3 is CASSPQGNVKRPEQYF. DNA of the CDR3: TGTGCCAGCTCACCACAGGGGAATGTGAAGCGCCCGGAGCAGTACTTC.

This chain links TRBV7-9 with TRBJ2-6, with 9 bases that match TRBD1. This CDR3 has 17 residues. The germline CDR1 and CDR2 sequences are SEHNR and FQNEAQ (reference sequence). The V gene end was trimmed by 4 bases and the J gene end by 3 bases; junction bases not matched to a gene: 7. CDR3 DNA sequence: TGTGCCAGCAGCTGGCCGGGACAGGGACATGGGGCCAACGTCCTGACTTTC. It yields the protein CASSWPGQGHGANVLTF.

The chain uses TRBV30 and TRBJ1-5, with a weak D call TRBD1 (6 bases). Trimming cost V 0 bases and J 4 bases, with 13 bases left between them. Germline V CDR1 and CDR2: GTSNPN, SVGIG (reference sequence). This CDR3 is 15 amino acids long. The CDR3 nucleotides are TGTGCCTGGAGTGTACAGGGATTGGGAAATCAGCCCCAGCATTTT. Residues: CAWSVQGLGNQPQHF.

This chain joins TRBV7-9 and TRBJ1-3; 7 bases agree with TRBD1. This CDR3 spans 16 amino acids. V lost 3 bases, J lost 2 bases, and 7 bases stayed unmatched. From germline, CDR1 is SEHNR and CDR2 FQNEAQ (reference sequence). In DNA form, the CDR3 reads TGTGCCAGCAGCTTCCTAGGGGGGACAGCTGGAAACACCATATATTTT. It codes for CASSFLGGTAGNTIYF.

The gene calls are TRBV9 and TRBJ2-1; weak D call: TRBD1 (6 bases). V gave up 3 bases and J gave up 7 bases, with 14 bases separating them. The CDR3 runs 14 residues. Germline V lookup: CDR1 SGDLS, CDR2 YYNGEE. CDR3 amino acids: CASSANRVGNEQFF. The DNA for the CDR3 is TGTGCCAGCAGCGCAAACAGGGTTGGTAATGAGCAGTTCTTC. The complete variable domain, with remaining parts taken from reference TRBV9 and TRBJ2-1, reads DSGVTQTPKHLITATGQRVTLRCSPRSGDLSVYWYQQSLDQGLQFLIQYYNGEERAKGNILERFSAQQFPDLHSELNLSSLELGDSALYFCASSANRVGNEQFFGPGTRLTVL.

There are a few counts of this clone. CDR3 bases: TGTGCCAGCAGCCACGGCGGGGAAAGTACGGGGGCCAACGTCCTGACTTTC. Translation: CASSHGGESTGANVLTF. The V and J genes are TRBV2 and TRBJ2-6, with TRBD2 as a possible D gene (6 bases). V was pared by 6 bases and J by 4 bases, with 19 bases between. From germline, CDR1 is SNHLY and CDR2 FYNNEI. The CDR3 covers 17 residues.

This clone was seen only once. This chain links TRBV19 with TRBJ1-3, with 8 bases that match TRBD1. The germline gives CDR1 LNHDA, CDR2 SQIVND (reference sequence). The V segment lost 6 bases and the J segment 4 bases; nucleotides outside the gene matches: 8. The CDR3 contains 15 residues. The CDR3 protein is CASSNQGAVGNTIYF. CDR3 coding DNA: TGTGCCAGTAGCAACCAGGGGGCGGTCGGAAACACCATATATTTT.

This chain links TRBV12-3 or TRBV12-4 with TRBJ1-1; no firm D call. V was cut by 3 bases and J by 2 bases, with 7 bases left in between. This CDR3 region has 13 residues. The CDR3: CASSLGDNTEAFF. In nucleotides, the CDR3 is TGTGCCAGCAGTTTGGGCGACAACACTGAAGCTTTCTTT.

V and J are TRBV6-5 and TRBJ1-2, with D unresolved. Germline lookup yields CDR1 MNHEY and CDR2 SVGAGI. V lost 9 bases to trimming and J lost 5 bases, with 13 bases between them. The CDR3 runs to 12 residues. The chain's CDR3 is CASLDGIYGYTF. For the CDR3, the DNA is TGTGCCAGTCTGGACGGGATTTATGGCTACACCTTC.

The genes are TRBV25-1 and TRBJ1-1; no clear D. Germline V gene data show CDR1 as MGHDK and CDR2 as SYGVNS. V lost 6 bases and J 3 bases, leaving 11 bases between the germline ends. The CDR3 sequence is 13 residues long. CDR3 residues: CASRQWRDTEAFF. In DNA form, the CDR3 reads TGTGCCAGCAGACAATGGCGGGACACTGAAGCTTTCTTT.

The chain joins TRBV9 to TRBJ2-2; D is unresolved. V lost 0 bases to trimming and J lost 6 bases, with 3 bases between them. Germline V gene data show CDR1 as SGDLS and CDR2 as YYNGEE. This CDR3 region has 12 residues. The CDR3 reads CASSVAAGELFF. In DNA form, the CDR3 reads TGTGCCAGCAGCGTAGCTGCCGGGGAGCTGTTTTTT.

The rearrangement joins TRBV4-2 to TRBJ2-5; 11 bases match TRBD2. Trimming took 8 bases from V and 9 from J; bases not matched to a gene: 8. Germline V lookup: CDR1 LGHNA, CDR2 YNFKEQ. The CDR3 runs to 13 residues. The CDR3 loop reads CASGVAGGAAQYF. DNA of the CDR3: TGTGCCAGCGGTGTAGCGGGGGGGGCGGCCCAGTACTTC.

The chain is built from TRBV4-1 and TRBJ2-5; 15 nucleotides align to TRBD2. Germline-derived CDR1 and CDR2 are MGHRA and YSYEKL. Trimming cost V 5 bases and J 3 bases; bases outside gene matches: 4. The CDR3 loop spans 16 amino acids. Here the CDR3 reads CASSSWTSGGEETQYF. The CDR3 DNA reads TGCGCCAGCAGCTCTTGGACTAGCGGGGGGGAAGAGACCCAGTACTTC.

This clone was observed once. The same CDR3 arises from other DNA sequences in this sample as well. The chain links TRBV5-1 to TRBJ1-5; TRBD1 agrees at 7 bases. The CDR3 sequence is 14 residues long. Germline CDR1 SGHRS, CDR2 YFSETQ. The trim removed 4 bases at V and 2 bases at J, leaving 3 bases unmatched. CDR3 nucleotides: TGCGCCAGCAGCCTCACAGGGGGCAATCAGCCCCAGCATTTT. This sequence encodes CASSLTGGNQPQHF.

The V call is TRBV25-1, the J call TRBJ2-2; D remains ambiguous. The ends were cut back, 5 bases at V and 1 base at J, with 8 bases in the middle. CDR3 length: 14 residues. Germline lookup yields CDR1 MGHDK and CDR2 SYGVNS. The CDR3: CASSIPGNTGELFF. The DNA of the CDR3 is TGTGCCAGCAGTATTCCGGGGAACACCGGGGAGCTGTTTTTT.

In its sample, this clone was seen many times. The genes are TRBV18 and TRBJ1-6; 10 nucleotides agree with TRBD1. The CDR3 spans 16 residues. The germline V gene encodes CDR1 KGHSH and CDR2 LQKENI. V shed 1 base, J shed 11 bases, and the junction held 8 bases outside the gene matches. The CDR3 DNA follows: TGTGCCAGCTCACCACGTGGGACAGGGGAAGGGCCACCCCTCCACTTT. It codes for CASSPRGTGEGPPLHF.

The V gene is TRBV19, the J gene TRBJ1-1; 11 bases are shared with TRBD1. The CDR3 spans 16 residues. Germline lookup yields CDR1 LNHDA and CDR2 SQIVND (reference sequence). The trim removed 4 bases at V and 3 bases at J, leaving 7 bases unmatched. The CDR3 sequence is CASSSLPGQGDTEAFF. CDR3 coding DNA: TGTGCCAGTAGTAGCCTACCGGGACAGGGGGACACTGAAGCTTTCTTT.

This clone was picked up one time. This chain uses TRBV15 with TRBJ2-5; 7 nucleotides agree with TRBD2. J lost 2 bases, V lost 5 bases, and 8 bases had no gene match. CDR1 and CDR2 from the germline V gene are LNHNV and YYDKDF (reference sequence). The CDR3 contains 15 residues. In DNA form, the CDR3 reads TGTGCCACCAGCGGGGGGGGGACCCGACAAGAGACCCAGTACTTC. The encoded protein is CATSGGGTRQETQYF.

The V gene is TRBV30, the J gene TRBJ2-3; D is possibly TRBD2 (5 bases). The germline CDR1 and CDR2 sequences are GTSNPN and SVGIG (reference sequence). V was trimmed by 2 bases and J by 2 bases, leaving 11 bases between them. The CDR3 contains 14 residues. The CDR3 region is CAWSSRLLTDTQYF. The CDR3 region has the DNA TGTGCCTGGAGTTCGAGACTACTCACAGATACGCAGTATTTT.

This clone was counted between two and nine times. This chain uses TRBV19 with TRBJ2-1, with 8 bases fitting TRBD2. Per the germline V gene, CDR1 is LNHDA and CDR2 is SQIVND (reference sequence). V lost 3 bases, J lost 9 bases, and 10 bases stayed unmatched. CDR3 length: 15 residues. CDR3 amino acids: CASSISSGGLGEQFF. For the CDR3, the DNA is TGTGCCAGTAGTATCTCGAGCGGGGGTCTCGGTGAGCAGTTCTTC.

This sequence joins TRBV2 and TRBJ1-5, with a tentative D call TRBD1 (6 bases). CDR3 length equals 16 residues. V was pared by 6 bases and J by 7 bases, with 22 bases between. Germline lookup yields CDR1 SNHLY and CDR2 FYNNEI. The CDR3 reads CASRARQGINEQPQHF. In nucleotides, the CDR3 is TGTGCCAGCAGAGCCCGCCAGGGGATTAATGAACAGCCCCAGCATTTT.

The CDR3 is CASSVIRGYEQYF. CDR3 nucleotides: TGTGCCAGCAGCGTAATTAGGGGTTACGAGCAGTACTTC. The chain combines TRBV7-6 with TRBJ2-7, with a tentative D call TRBD1 (5 bases). CDR3 length equals 13 residues. The V gene's germline CDR1 is SGHVS and CDR2 FNYEAQ. Trimming removed 5 bases from V and 4 bases from J, with 12 bases in between.

The CDR3 nucleotides are TGTGCCAGCAGACGCGGGGGGGGAGAGACCCAGTACTTC. Its protein product is CASRRGGGETQYF. The chain is built from TRBV7-2 and TRBJ2-5; 9 bases are shared with TRBD2. V trimming: 6 bases; J trimming: 4 bases; junction bases outside the gene matches: 3. Germline CDR1 reads SGHTA; CDR2 reads FQGNSA. The CDR3 consists of 13 residues.

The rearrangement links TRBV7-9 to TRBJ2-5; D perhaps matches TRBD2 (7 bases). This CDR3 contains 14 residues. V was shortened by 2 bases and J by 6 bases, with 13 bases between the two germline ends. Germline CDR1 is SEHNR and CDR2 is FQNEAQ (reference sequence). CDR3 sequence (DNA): TGTGCCAGCAGCTTAATCCGGGGGGCGAAGACCCAGTACTTC. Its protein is CASSLIRGAKTQYF.

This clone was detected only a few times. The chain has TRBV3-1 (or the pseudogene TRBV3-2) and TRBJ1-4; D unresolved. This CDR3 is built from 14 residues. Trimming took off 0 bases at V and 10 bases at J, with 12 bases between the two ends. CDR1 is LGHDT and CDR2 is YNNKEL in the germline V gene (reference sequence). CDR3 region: CASSQDPLPGKLFF. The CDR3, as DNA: TGTGCCAGCAGCCAAGATCCCCTACCTGGAAAACTGTTTTTT.

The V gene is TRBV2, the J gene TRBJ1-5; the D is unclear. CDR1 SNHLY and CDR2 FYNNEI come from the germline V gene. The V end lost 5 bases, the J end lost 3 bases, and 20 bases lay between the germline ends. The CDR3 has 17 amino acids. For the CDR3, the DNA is TGTGCCAGCAGTAGACTTGGTCCAAACCCATCCAATCAGCCCCAGCATTTT. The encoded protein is CASSRLGPNPSNQPQHF.